This T cell receptor beta chain originates from a study of T cell responses to AZD1222 COVID-19 vaccine. In the case of this clone: The antigen is unknown.

General observations from the study: The study reported that nearly half of spike-specific TCRs target unmutated variant regions.

The table came from immunoSEQ multiplex PCR; TCRdb's copy has only in-frame clones and leaves some out. The sample lists some 150,000 clones, around nine tenths occurring once. This receptor was obtained from an adult in good health. Here the sequenced sample was peripheral blood, taken on day 0 of AZD1222 vaccination.

The CDR3 region is CASSFGDYNEQFF. CDR3 DNA sequence: TGTGCCAGCAGTTTCGGCGACTACAATGAGCAGTTCTTC. The rearrangement joins TRBV12-3 or TRBV12-4 to TRBJ2-1; D is uncertain. The CDR3 loop spans 13 amino acids. The V end lost 3 bases, the J end lost 3 bases, and 6 bases lay between the germline ends.